The 16 T cell receptor beta chains below were found in one sample sequenced in a study of Ad26.COV2.S vaccination and SARS-CoV-2 variants. Sequenced by immunoSEQ multiplex PCR; TCRdb stores in-frame clones only, minus some. Of about 400,000 clones in the sample, roughly 90% are singletons; the top ten hold more than 1.5%. As to treatment: over 15 received Ad26.COV2.S at low or high dose, single or two shots; roughly five received placebo; per-sample allocation not given. Sampling happened 63 days after the first vaccine or placebo injection. The material sequenced was peripheral blood, taken in a trial of Ad26.COV2.S vaccine versus placebo. The receptors derive from a person between 18 and 65 years old who received the Ad26.COV2.S COVID-19 vaccine or a placebo.

The chain's CDR3 is CASSTTGLGTGELFF. CDR3 coding DNA: TGTGCCAGTAGTACGACAGGGTTGGGCACCGGGGAGCTGTTTTTT. The genes are TRBV19 and TRBJ2-2; 7 bases align to TRBD1. Germline loops: CDR1 LNHDA, CDR2 SQIVND (reference sequence). The trim removed 4 bases at V and 4 bases at J, leaving 6 bases unmatched. This CDR3 comprises 15 residues.

The V and J genes are TRBV28 and TRBJ1-5; 8 positions agree with TRBD1. The trim removed 5 bases at V and 5 bases at J, leaving 5 bases unmatched. The CDR3 spans 14 residues. CDR1 is MDHEN and CDR2 is SYDVKM in the germline V gene. This CDR3 reads CASSTSGGYQPQHF. CDR3 sequence (DNA): TGTGCCAGCAGTACCTCAGGGGGCTATCAGCCCCAGCATTTT.

This clone was recorded once. The chain couples TRBV7-8 to TRBJ2-7; D perhaps matches TRBD1 (5 bases). Trimming took off 1 base at V and 6 bases at J, with 13 bases between the two ends. The germline CDR1 and CDR2 sequences are SGHVS and FQNEAQ. CDR3 size: 14 residues. The CDR3 DNA follows: TGTGCCAGCAGCTTAGGAGGACATGAATTCGAGCAGTACTTC. Translation gives CASSLGGHEFEQYF.

This chain uses TRBV7-2 with TRBJ1-3, with 8 bases aligning to TRBD1. CDR1 and CDR2 from the germline V gene are SGHTA and FQGNSA. This CDR3 contains 18 residues. The ends lost 7 bases at V and 3 bases at J; junction bases unmatched: 17. The CDR3 bases are TGTGCCAGCACCCCCCGGCGACAGGGGTCCTCCTATGGAAACACCATATATTTT. Its protein product is CASTPRRQGSSYGNTIYF. The full variable domain, in which reference TRBV7-2 and TRBJ1-3 provide the parts outside the CDR3, is GAGVSQSPSNKVTEKGKDVELRCDPISGHTALYWYRQSLGQGLEFLIYFQGNSAPDKSGLPSDRFSAERTGGSVSTLTIQRTQQEDSAVYLCASTPRRQGSSYGNTIYFGEGSWLTVV.

In this sample, this clone turned up once. The genes are TRBV6-2 or TRBV6-3 and TRBJ2-3; TRBD1 or TRBD2 may be the D gene (5 bases each). V was shortened by 4 bases and J by 1 base, with 21 bases between the two germline ends. From germline, CDR1 is MNHEY and CDR2 SVGEGT. CDR3 length: 18 amino acids. The CDR3 nucleotides read TGTGCCAGCAGTTTGAGAGGGGCGAAAGATTTTGGCACAGATACGCAGTATTTT. Its protein product is CASSLRGAKDFGTDTQYF.

CDR3 amino acids: CATSRDTKRGFWTQYF. CDR3 bases: TGTGCCACCAGCAGAGACACGAAGCGCGGATTCTGGACGCAGTATTTT. This sequence joins TRBV15 and TRBJ2-3; no clear D gene. V lost 0 bases and J lost 9, with 19 bases in between. The CDR3 has 16 amino acids. CDR1 LNHNV and CDR2 YYDKDF come from the germline V gene (reference sequence).

This chain connects TRBV7-9 to TRBJ1-1; maybe TRBD1 (6 bases). Trimming stripped 1 base from V and 8 bases from J, with 11 bases between. The length of the CDR3 is 13 residues. Germline assignment: CDR1 SEHNR and CDR2 FQNEAQ (reference sequence). The CDR3 region has the DNA TGTGCCAGCAGCTTAGTCTTCGGGACAGAAGCTTTCTTT. The encoded protein is CASSLVFGTEAFF.

The gene calls are TRBV3-1 (or the pseudogene TRBV3-2) and TRBJ2-7; 11 bases map to TRBD1. The J segment lost 3 bases and the V segment lost 3 bases, leaving 4 bases of the junction unmatched. The CDR3 spans 15 residues. Per germline, CDR1 LGHDT and CDR2 YNNKEL (reference sequence). CDR3 region: CASSHPGQGDYEQYF. The CDR3 DNA sequence: TGTGCCAGCAGCCACCCGGGACAGGGGGACTACGAGCAGTACTTC.

V usage is TRBV4-1 and J usage is TRBJ1-1; D is perhaps TRBD1 (5 bases). V lost 0 bases and J lost 7, with 15 bases in between. Per the germline V gene, CDR1 is MGHRA and CDR2 is YSYEKL. The CDR3 spans 15 residues. DNA for the CDR3: TGCGCCAGCAGCCAAGATAATGCCCTCGGGGGTGAAGCTTTCTTT. Translated, it gives CASSQDNALGGEAFF.

This chain links TRBV7-6 with TRBJ2-7; TRBD1 agrees at 10 bases. CDR3 size: 15 residues. Germline loops: CDR1 SGHVS, CDR2 FNYEAQ. After removal of 2 bases from V and 3 bases from J, the junction contained 4 bases not matched to a gene. The DNA of the CDR3 is TGTGCCAGCAGCTTACAGGGGGACAGGGGCTACGAGCAGTACTTC. Its protein is CASSLQGDRGYEQYF.

The chain joins TRBV7-6 to TRBJ2-5; maybe TRBD1 (6 bases). Trimming stripped 0 bases from V and 4 bases from J, with 15 bases between. This CDR3 spans 16 amino acids. Germline V gene data show CDR1 as SGHVS and CDR2 as FNYEAQ. The CDR3 DNA is TGTGCCAGCAGCTTAGCCCCAGGGGCCCTCGGAGAGACCCAGTACTTC. It codes for CASSLAPGALGETQYF.

This clone appeared once. This chain uses TRBV14 with TRBJ1-2, with D possibly TRBD1 on 6 matching bases. The V gene's germline CDR1 is SGHDN and CDR2 FVKESK. The CDR3 is made up of 12 amino acids. Trimming removed 4 bases at V and 4 bases at J, with 7 bases between. In nucleotides, the CDR3 is TGTGCCAGCAGCCTGGACAGCTATGGCTACACCTTC. Protein: CASSLDSYGYTF.

In its sample, this clone was seen a few times. The CDR3 nucleotides read TGTGCCAGTAGTATTTGGGGGATGAACACTGAAGCTTTCTTT. This sequence encodes CASSIWGMNTEAFF. The chain uses TRBV19 and TRBJ1-1, with D possibly being TRBD1 (5 bases). Germline V gene lookup returns CDR1 LNHDA and CDR2 SQIVND (reference sequence). This CDR3 comprises 14 residues. The V gene lost 3 bases and the J gene lost 0 bases, with 8 bases spanning the gap.

The chain has TRBV4-2 and TRBJ1-4; D is undetermined. Germline CDR1 and CDR2: LGHNA and YNFKEQ. This CDR3 comprises 15 residues. Between the trimmed V and J ends, which lost 1 base and 5 bases, there was a span of 11 bases. The DNA of the CDR3 is TGTGCCAGCAGCCAAGCTGAGTGGTCGAATGAAAAACTGTTTTTT. Residues: CASSQAEWSNEKLFF.

The rearrangement joins TRBV5-5 to TRBJ2-3; D is unclear. Trimming took off 4 bases at V and 6 bases at J, with 9 bases between the two ends. The CDR3 loop spans 12 amino acids. The germline V gene has CDR1 SGHKS and CDR2 YYEKEE (reference sequence). The CDR3 sequence: CASSPTMDTQYF. For the CDR3, the DNA is TGTGCCAGCAGCCCAACCATGGATACGCAGTATTTT.

This rearrangement joins TRBV27 to TRBJ2-7, with D maybe TRBD2 (6 bases). In germline, CDR1 is MNHEY, CDR2 SMNVEV (reference sequence). The CDR3 has 13 amino acids. Trimming removed 6 bases from V and 3 bases from J, with 12 bases in between. The CDR3: CASRGGPIYEQYF. The CDR3 bases are TGTGCCAGCAGGGGGGGACCGATCTACGAGCAGTACTTC.